What follows is one T cell receptor beta chain and its context. Its antigen remains unknown. The length of the CDR3 is 12 residues. Germline loops: CDR1 SQVTM, CDR2 ANQGSEA. The V end lost 5 bases, the J end lost 9 bases, and 16 bases lay between the germline ends. This specimen comes from a study of shared clonotypes between healthy human individuals. On the study more broadly: The donor group consisted of a couple of women and a few men, aged 18 to 49. Donors had three CD4 naive, three CD4 memory, two CD8 naive and one CD8 memory plate apiece.

Study conclusions and caveats: Among donors, sharing of clonotypes was expected to be affected by sequencing depth. Unshared clonotypes carried lower generation probabilities than those common to all four donors.

Sequenced by immunoSEQ multiplex PCR; TCRdb stores in-frame clones only, minus some. Here the sample spans about 1 million clones, 75% being singletons. Source material: memory CD4+ T cells sorted from blood. Subset noted: CD45RA-negative fraction. The TCR was taken from a man aged 18 to 35 in good health. The chain carries TRBV29-1 and TRBJ1-1; weak D call: TRBD1 (6 bases). The CDR3 DNA follows: TGCAGCGTTACTCAGGGGAGGGATAAAGCTTTCTTT. Amino acids: CSVTQGRDKAFF.